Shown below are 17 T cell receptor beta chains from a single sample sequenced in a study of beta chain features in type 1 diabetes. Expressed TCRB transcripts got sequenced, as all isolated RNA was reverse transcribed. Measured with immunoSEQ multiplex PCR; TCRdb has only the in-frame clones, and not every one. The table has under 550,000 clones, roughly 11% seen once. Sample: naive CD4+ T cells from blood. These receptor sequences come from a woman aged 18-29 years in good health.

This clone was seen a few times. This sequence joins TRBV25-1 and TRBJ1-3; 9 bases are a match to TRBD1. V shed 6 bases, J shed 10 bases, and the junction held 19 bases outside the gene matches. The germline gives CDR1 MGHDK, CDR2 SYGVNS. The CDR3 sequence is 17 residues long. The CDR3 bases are TGTGCCAGCAGCAACGAATACGGGACAGGGCCTGTTGGGACCATATATTTT. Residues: CASSNEYGTGPVGTIYF.

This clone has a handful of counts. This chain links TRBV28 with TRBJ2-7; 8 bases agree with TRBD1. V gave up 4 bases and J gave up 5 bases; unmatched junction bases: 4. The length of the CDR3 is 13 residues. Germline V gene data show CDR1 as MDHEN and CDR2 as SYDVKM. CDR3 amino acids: CASSWTGKNEQYV. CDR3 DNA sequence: TGTGCCAGCAGTTGGACAGGGAAAAACGAGCAGTACGTC.

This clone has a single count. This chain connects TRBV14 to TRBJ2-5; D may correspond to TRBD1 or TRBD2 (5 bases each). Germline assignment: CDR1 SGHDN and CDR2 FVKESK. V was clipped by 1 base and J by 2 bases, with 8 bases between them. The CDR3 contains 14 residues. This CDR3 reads CASSQVWGQETQYF. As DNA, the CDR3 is TGTGCCAGCAGCCAAGTCTGGGGGCAAGAGACCCAGTACTTC.

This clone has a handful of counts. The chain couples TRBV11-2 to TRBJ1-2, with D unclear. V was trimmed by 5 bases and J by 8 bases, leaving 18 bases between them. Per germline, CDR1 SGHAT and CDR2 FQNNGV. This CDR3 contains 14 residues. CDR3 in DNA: TGTGCCAGCAGCCTGACGGAGGCCCAAGGGGGCTACACCTTC. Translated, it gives CASSLTEAQGGYTF.

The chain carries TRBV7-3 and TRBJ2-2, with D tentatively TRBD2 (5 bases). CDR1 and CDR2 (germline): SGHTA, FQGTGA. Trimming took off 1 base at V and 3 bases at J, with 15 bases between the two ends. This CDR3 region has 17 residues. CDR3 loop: CASSLRVSRGYTGELFF. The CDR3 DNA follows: TGTGCCAGCAGCTTAAGAGTGTCCCGGGGATACACCGGGGAGCTGTTTTTT.

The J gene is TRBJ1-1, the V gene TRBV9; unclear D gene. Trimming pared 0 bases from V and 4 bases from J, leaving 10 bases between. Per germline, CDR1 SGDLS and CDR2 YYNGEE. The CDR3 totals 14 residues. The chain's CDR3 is CASSVDFIATEAFF. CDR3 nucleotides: TGTGCCAGCAGCGTAGATTTTATTGCCACTGAAGCTTTCTTT.

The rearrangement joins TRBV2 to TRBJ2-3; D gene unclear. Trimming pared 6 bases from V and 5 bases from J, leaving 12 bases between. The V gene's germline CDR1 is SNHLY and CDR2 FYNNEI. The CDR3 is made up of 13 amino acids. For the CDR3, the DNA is TGTGCCAGCAGCGGCAGGTCCGGAGATACGCAGTATTTT. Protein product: CASSGRSGDTQYF.

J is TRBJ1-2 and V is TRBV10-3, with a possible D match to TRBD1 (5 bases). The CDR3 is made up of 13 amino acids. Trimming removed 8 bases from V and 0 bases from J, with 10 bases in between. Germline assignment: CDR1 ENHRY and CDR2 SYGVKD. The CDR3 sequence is CAIEPGPNYGYTF. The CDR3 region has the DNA TGTGCCATCGAACCGGGGCCTAACTATGGCTACACCTTC.

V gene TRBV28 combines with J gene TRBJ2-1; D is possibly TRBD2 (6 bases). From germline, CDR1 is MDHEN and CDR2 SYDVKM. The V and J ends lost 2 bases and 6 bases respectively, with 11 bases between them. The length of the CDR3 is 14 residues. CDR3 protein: CASSLLTRFNEQFF. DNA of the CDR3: TGTGCCAGCAGTTTACTGACTAGGTTCAATGAGCAGTTCTTC.

CDR3 residues: CASSYVGGAGYEQYF. The CDR3 nucleotides are TGTGCCAGCAGTTACGTAGGGGGCGCAGGATACGAGCAGTACTTC. The rearrangement uses TRBV6-6 and TRBJ2-7; 7 positions agree with TRBD1. Germline CDR1 and CDR2: MNHNY and SVGAGI (reference sequence). CDR3 length: 15 amino acids. Germline trimming cut 2 bases from V and 4 bases from J; bases unmatched to any gene: 8.

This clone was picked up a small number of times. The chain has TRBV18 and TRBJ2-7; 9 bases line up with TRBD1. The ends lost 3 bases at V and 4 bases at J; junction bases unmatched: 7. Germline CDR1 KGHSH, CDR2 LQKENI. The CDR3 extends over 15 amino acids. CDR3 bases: TGTGCCAGCTCACCGACAGGGGGAAGATTGTACGAGCAGTACTTC. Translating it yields CASSPTGGRLYEQYF.

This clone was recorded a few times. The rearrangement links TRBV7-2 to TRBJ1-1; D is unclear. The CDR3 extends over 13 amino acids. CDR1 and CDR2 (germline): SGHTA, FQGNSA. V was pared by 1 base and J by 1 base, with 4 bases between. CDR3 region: CASSLDKNTEAFF. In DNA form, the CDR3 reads TGTGCCAGCAGCTTAGACAAGAACACTGAAGCTTTCTTT. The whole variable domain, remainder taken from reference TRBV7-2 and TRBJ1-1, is GAGVSQSPSNKVTEKGKDVELRCDPISGHTALYWYRQSLGQGLEFLIYFQGNSAPDKSGLPSDRFSAERTGGSVSTLTIQRTQQEDSAVYLCASSLDKNTEAFFGQGTRLTVV.

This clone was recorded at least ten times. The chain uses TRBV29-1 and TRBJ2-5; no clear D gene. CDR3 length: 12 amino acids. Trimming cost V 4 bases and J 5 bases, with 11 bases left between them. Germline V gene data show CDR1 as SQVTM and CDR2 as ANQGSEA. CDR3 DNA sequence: TGCAGCGTTGTTGACCAGGCGGAGACCCAGTACTTC. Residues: CSVVDQAETQYF.

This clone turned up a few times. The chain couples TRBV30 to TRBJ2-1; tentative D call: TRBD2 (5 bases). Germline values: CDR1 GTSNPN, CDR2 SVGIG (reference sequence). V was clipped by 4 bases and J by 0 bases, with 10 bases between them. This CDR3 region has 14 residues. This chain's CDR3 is CAWKTISSYNEQFF. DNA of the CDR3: TGTGCCTGGAAGACTATCAGCTCCTACAATGAGCAGTTCTTC.

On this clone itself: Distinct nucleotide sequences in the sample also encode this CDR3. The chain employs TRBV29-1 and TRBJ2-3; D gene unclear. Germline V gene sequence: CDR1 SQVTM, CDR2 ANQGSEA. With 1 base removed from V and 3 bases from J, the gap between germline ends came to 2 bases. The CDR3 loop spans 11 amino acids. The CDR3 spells CSVEGTDTQYF. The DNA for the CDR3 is TGCAGCGTTGAAGGTACAGATACGCAGTATTTT.

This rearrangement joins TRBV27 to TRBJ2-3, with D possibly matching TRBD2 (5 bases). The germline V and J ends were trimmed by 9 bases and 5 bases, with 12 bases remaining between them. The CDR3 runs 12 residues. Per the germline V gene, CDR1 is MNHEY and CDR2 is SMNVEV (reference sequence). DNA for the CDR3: TGTGCCAGTGGCGTGAGGGTAGATACGCAGTATTTT. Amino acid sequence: CASGVRVDTQYF.

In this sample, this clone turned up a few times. CDR3 loop: CASSQELGPRGSPLHF. The CDR3 nucleotides are TGCGCCAGCAGCCAAGAACTAGGACCTCGTGGTTCACCCCTCCACTTT. The J gene is TRBJ1-6, the V gene TRBV4-3; the D is unclear. Germline values: CDR1 LGHNA, CDR2 YSLEER. The CDR3 has 16 amino acids. Trimming removed 0 bases from V and 9 bases from J, with 15 bases in between.